The T cell receptor beta chain under discussion was sequenced for a study of Graves' ophthalmopathy and Graves' hyperthyroidism. Only a few counts were recorded for this clonotype. The antigen remains undetermined. Study outcomes and limitations: Ophthalmopathy progression was predicted with roughly 68% sensitivity and approximately 72% specificity.

Each donor who had ophthalmopathy showed moderate-to-severe activity, a CAS of ≥3, a NOSPECS of ≥4, and a duration under 3 months. The sequenced template was RNA, covering the TCR beta CDR3 region. HTBI primers served in a first-round RT-PCR, which a second-round multiplex PCR followed. TCRdb re-derived calls from the multiplex PCR reads in MiXCR, one entry per CDR3 protein. The sample lists about 220,000 distinct CDR3 sequences, 20% to 25% occurring once. Germline CDR1 LGHDT, CDR2 YNNKEL (reference sequence). Trimming at V came to 1 base and at J to 3 bases, leaving 8 bases not matched to a gene. CDR3 length equals 18 residues.

The chain links TRBV3-1 to TRBJ1-6; 8 nucleotides line up with TRBD1. Sequenced input: peripheral blood. This clonotype was obtained from a woman aged 45 to 65 with Graves' ophthalmopathy. The CDR3 region is CASSQGKPGTGYNSPLHF. DNA of the CDR3: TGTGCCAGCAGCCAAGGAAAGCCCGGGACAGGCTATAATTCACCCCTCCACTTT.